This TCR beta chain was retrieved from a study of vaccination and CD4 T cells after COVID-19. Study-level background: Post-COVID draws followed diagnosis by a median around 100 days (range 35 to 161).

The treatment here: roughly ten-day PBMC culture with coronavirus spike peptide pools or control peptides (ViraFEST assay). Per well, two million PBMCs were cultured in the presence of approximately 9.4 IU/ml IL-2 and around 10 ug/ml peptide pools. Trimming cost V 1 base and J 1 base; bases outside gene matches: 5. The CDR3 covers 16 residues. Germline CDR1 reads SEHNR; CDR2 reads FQNEAQ (reference sequence). Points on this clonotype: What it binds is not known.

Sequenced with the Oncomine TCR Beta short-read assay was DNA taken from cultured CD4+ T cells. Cultured CD4+ T cells yielded the extracted genomic DNA. TCRdb re-analysed the PCR reads in MiXCR, keeping a single row per CDR3 protein. The sample includes more than 10,000 distinct CDR3 sequences, about three fifths seen only once; the top ten take 18%. The chain is built from TRBV7-9 and TRBJ1-2; 8 positions match TRBD1. Material: cultured CD4+ T cells from blood, obtained after SARS-CoV-2 vaccination. This TCR was recovered from a human donor with COVID-19. CDR3 in DNA: TGTGCCAGCAGCTTAGGGGGGACAGGAAGTAACTATGGCTACACCTTC. It specifies CASSLGGTGSNYGYTF.